This T cell receptor (beta chain) was identified during a study of shared clonotypes between healthy human individuals. To note about this clone: Its cognate antigen is unknown. The sample has other DNA sequences that encode this CDR3 too.

The CDR3 has 14 amino acids. The germline gives CDR1 GTSNPN, CDR2 SVGIG (reference sequence). With 0 bases removed from V and 2 bases from J, the gap between germline ends came to 8 bases. Produced via immunoSEQ multiplex PCR; TCRdb's table is partial and in-frame only. The sample lists approximately 1.5 million clones; roughly 98.5% were seen once. Whole-study results and caveats: Relative to clonotypes present in all four donors, those not shared had lower generation probabilities. Donor scarcity curtailed the genetic and exposure-history diversity represented herein.

Those who donated were healthy HIV-negative adults, with no recent acute infections or vaccinations reported. J is TRBJ1-5 and V is TRBV30; D unresolved. The clonotype was recovered from a man aged 25 to 45 in good health. Input material: naive CD4+ T cells sorted from blood. Regarding subset: CD45RA+ positively selected. CDR3 DNA sequence: TGTGCCTGGAGTGTACGCCGTGGCAATCAGCCCCAGCATTTT. Its translation is CAWSVRRGNQPQHF.